The 12 T cell receptor beta chains given below trace back to one sample, sequenced in a study of tumour-infiltrating T cells in Burkitt lymphoma. Some clones are missing from TCRdb's copy, which holds only in-frame ones; the method was immunoSEQ multiplex PCR. The sample includes about 7,800 clones, 60% to 75% of them seen just once. The sequencing sample was made of tumor tissue. The receptors here all came from a human donor with diffuse large B-cell lymphoma.

The chain carries TRBV5-6 and TRBJ1-4, with TRBD1 matching 7 bases. Germline V lookup: CDR1 SGHDT, CDR2 YYEEEE. There are 14 residues in the CDR3. Unmatched junction bases numbered 8, after V lost 5 bases and J lost 7 bases. The CDR3 sequence is CASRARDRPEKLFF. Here the CDR3 DNA reads TGTGCCAGCAGAGCGAGGGACAGACCTGAAAAACTGTTTTTT.

The rearrangement uses TRBV6-5 and TRBJ1-6, with 8 bases identical to TRBD1. After removal of 4 bases from V and 5 bases from J, the junction contained 1 base not matched to a gene. From germline, CDR1 is MNHEY and CDR2 SVGAGI. The CDR3 is made up of 14 amino acids. CDR3 coding DNA: TGTGCCAGCAGTTGGACAGGGAATAATTCACCCCTCCACTTT. This sequence encodes CASSWTGNNSPLHF.

This clone was recorded a few times. V and J are TRBV7-2 and TRBJ1-5; tentative D call: TRBD1 (6 bases). The CDR3 consists of 14 residues. V dropped 2 bases and J dropped 5 bases, with 10 bases sitting between them. The V gene's germline CDR1 is SGHTA and CDR2 FQGNSA. The CDR3 DNA reads as TGTGCCAGCAGCTTATATAGGGGGGATCAGCCCCAGCATTTT. This translates into CASSLYRGDQPQHF. Based on the CDR3 plus reference TRBV7-2 and TRBJ1-5, the full variable domain is GAGVSQSPSNKVTEKGKDVELRCDPISGHTALYWYRQSLGQGLEFLIYFQGNSAPDKSGLPSDRFSAERTGGSVSTLTIQRTQQEDSAVYLCASSLYRGDQPQHFGDGTRLSIL.

The chain combines TRBV11-2 with TRBJ2-1, with D maybe TRBD2 (7 bases). CDR1 and CDR2 (germline): SGHAT, FQNNGV. This CDR3 has 15 amino acids. Trimming removed 3 bases from V and 8 bases from J, with 17 bases in between. The CDR3 region is CASSFRGQGRDEQFF. The CDR3, as DNA: TGTGCCAGCAGCTTCCGAGGTCAGGGGAGGGATGAGCAGTTCTTC.

This clone was detected once. The V and J genes are TRBV13 and TRBJ2-7, with D unclear. Germline-derived CDR1 and CDR2 are PRHDT and FYEKMQ (reference sequence). The germline V and J ends were trimmed by 1 base and 9 bases, with 13 bases remaining between them. The CDR3 is 13 amino acids. CDR3 bases: TGTGCCAGCAGCTTAGCCGGTGGGCTGGGGCAGTACTTC. This codes for CASSLAGGLGQYF.

This clone was observed a handful of times. This chain uses TRBV5-1 with TRBJ2-7, with 7 bases matching TRBD1. CDR1 and CDR2 from the germline V gene are SGHRS and YFSETQ. The V gene end was trimmed by 5 bases and the J gene end by 3 bases; junction bases not matched to a gene: 2. The CDR3 totals 12 residues. In nucleotides, the CDR3 is TGCGCCAGCAGGCGACAGGGCTACGAGCAGTACTTC. Translation: CASRRQGYEQYF.

The chain has TRBV2 and TRBJ1-2, with no clear D. Trimming stripped 6 bases from V and 2 bases from J, with 13 bases between. The CDR3 consists of 14 residues. CDR1 is SNHLY, CDR2 FYNNEI, per germline. This CDR3 is CASSPLGPNYGYTF. The CDR3 nucleotides read TGTGCCAGCAGCCCGCTGGGTCCCAACTATGGCTACACCTTC. Together with reference TRBV2 and TRBJ1-2, the CDR3 gives the full variable domain: EPEVTQTPSHQVTQMGQEVILRCVPISNHLYFYWYRQILGQKVEFLVSFYNNEISEKSEIFDDQFSVERPDGSNFTLKIRSTKLEDSAMYFCASSPLGPNYGYTFGSGTRLTVV.

This rearrangement joins TRBV5-1 to TRBJ1-2; D uncertain. The CDR3 runs 14 residues. Trimming took 1 base from V and 4 from J, leaving 11 bases between them. Germline assignment: CDR1 SGHRS and CDR2 YFSETQ. The CDR3 protein is CASSLKAVGYGYTF. Here the CDR3 DNA reads TGCGCCAGCAGCTTGAAGGCGGTGGGCTATGGCTACACCTTC.

The chain combines TRBV6-4 with TRBJ1-6; possible D gene TRBD1, 5 bases. CDR1 MRHNA and CDR2 SNTAGT come from the germline V gene. The CDR3 contains 13 residues. V was clipped by 3 bases and J by 10 bases, with 10 bases between them. CDR3 nucleotides: TGTGCCAGCAGTGAGTTCGGGGGGTCACCCCTCCACTTT. Protein sequence: CASSEFGGSPLHF.

The rearrangement joins TRBV5-1 to TRBJ1-1; TRBD1 agrees at 10 bases. Germline CDR1 and CDR2: SGHRS and YFSETQ. The CDR3 spans 15 residues. The trim removed 4 bases at V and 4 bases at J, leaving 7 bases unmatched. The CDR3 DNA reads as TGCGCCAGCAGCGCACGACAGGGGGCCGGCACTGAAGCTTTCTTT. Amino acid sequence: CASSARQGAGTEAFF.

The chain is built from TRBV7-2 and TRBJ1-2; TRBD1 might be the D (5 bases). The germline V gene encodes CDR1 SGHTA and CDR2 FQGNSA. Trimming cost V 6 bases and J 8 bases, with 16 bases left between them. CDR3 length: 13 amino acids. The CDR3 nucleotides read TGTGCCAGCAGTTATGGACACGGTGGAGGCTACACCTTC. It specifies CASSYGHGGGYTF.

This rearrangement joins TRBV6-1 to TRBJ2-7, with a weak D call TRBD1 (5 bases). The V and J ends lost 1 base and 2 bases respectively, with 12 bases between them. Germline-derived CDR1 and CDR2 are MNHNS and SASEGT. The length of the CDR3 is 15 residues. The CDR3 loop reads CASSEGAGSPYEQYF. For the CDR3, the DNA is TGTGCCAGCAGTGAAGGGGCAGGGTCACCCTACGAGCAGTACTTC.